A single TCR beta chain is shown here with its context. Its binding antigen is unknown. Qualities for individual bases were not recorded, and no much larger clone is one base off. The CDR3 contains 15 residues, cysteine and phenylalanine counted. Only the CDR3 part of the read is kept: 45 bases, read in frame from the first base. V is shortened by 4 bases, J by 6 bases, and the region joining them spans 13 bases. CDR1 and CDR2 are drawn from the germline V gene (reference sequence): LGHDT, YNNKEL. The immunoSEQ Assay, a bias-controlled multiplex PCR, was used to amplify TCRbeta CDR3 regions from genomic DNA. In the original analysis: The number of nucleated cells in each sample was estimated by amplification of reference gene primers within the assay. To quantify the absolute abundance of each unique TCRbeta CDR3 rearrangement, sequence reads were collapsed and filtered. For each sample, productive Simpson clonality was calculated by taking the square root of Simpson's diversity index across productive rearrangements. TCRdb mirrors the immuneACCESS table, restricted to in-frame sequences. Some clones are absent from its copies; in checked studies, under half trace to an unresolved V gene, and the reason for the others is unknown. Clone size and the V and J calls come from that table; the DNA yielded D and trimming. For this sample the table gives about 58,000 clones, of which more than 75% were detected only once. Jointly, the top ten make up 6.5% to 8% of the sample.

These data belong to a study of blood T cell repertoires in COVID-19 (dated by TCRdb to the early 2020s). Context from the whole study: Samples from collaborators originated in the United States, Italy and Spain and spanned both the acute and convalescent phases of COVID-19. The material from the prospective study consisted of cDNA or gDNA derived from T cells, B-cell-depleted T cells, or PBMCs. Deeply sampled blood TCRbeta repertoires from subjects exposed to, actively infected with, or recovered from COVID-19 were included in the dataset. The repertoires were released in a freely available public database meant as a resource for research on the immune response to SARS-CoV-2. The samples were drawn from the first 160 participants of the ongoing ImmuneRACE study and from 950 to 1,500 subjects provided by 6 global collaborators. A de-identified subject ID, COVID-19 status, age in years and sex were almost always included in the sample metadata. Where available, HLA class I and class II types were taken from metadata supplied by the sample provider and were not determined by assay-based typing.

The collaborating institutions used their own protocols to collect whole blood in K2EDTA tubes. For TCRbeta analysis, collaborator samples were shipped as frozen whole blood, as isolated PBMCs, or as DNA extracted from either sample type. Overall results and qualifications from the work: Clinical and demographic metadata were provided uncurated, with the amount varying by source and participant.

This TCR was recovered from a human donor with active COVID-19. The donor label of this sample is uncertain. Material: peripheral blood. The receptor chain draws on TRBV3-1 (or the pseudogene TRBV3-2) and TRBJ1-6; TRBD1 is perhaps the D gene, given 5 matching bases. The DNA sequence reads TGTGCCAGCAGCCCGGGCGGGGGTGGTAATTCACCCCTCCACTTT. Its translation reads: CASSPGGGGNSPLHF.